This paragraph reports one TCR beta chain. This specimen comes from a study of blood T cell repertoires in COVID-19. In the study overall: Samples taken during acute and convalescent COVID-19 were collected in the United States, Italy and Spain. Sources were T cells, B-cell-depleted T cells, or PBMCs; the material itself was cDNA or gDNA.

The table came from immunoSEQ multiplex PCR; TCRdb's copy has only in-frame clones and leaves some out. The table includes about 130,000 clones, 80% to 90% detected once. This CDR3 is built from 16 residues. Between the trimmed V and J ends, which lost 2 bases and 6 bases, there was a span of 18 bases. CDR1 SEHNR and CDR2 FQNEAQ come from the germline V gene (reference sequence). Sequencing was performed on peripheral blood. The source of this sequence is a human donor in a cohort sampled during active COVID-19. The chain carries TRBV7-9 and TRBJ2-3, with a tentative D call TRBD2 (7 bases). CDR3 protein: CASSLSLGGPMDTQYF. The CDR3 nucleotides read TGTGCCAGCAGCTTAAGTTTGGGGGGGCCGATGGATACGCAGTATTTT.